This T cell receptor (beta chain) was sequenced during a study of Graves' ophthalmopathy and Graves' hyperthyroidism. Germline CDR1 is KGHDR and CDR2 is SFDVKD. Trimming took 3 bases from V and 2 from J; bases not matched to a gene: 8. The CDR3 spans 16 residues. Hyperthyroidism showing no ophthalmopathy within 18 months of follow-up was stable. Fresh peripheral blood, about 9.3 ml, was the PBMC source. The TCR beta CDR3 regions underwent amplification from RNA transcripts. First-round RT-PCR employed HTBI primers, with a second-round multiplex PCR after it. TCRdb processed the multiplex PCR reads anew with MiXCR; each CDR3 protein has one entry. The table has some 350,000 distinct CDR3 sequences, about 18% seen once. Study-wide points: With roughly 69% sensitivity and more than 72% specificity, the model predicted ophthalmopathy progression.

This clonotype was detected many times. Its specificity is unknown. The sequence derives from an adult woman with stable Graves' hyperthyroidism. Input material: peripheral blood. The rearrangement joins TRBV24-1 to TRBJ2-7; TRBD1 agrees at 8 bases. Here the CDR3 reads CATSDPSDRAPYEQYF. CDR3 DNA sequence: TGTGCCACCAGTGATCCCTCGGACAGGGCCCCCTACGAGCAGTACTTC.